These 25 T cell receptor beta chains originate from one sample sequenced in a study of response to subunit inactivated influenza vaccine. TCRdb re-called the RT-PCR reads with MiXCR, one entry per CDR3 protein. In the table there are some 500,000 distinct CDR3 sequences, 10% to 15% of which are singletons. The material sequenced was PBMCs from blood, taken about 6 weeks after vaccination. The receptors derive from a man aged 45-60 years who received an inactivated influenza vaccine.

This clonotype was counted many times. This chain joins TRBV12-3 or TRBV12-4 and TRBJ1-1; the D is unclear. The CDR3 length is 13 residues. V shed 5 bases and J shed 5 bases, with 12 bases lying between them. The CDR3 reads CASSPRLGTEAFF. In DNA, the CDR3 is TGTGCCAGCAGTCCACGACTCGGGACTGAAGCTTTCTTT.

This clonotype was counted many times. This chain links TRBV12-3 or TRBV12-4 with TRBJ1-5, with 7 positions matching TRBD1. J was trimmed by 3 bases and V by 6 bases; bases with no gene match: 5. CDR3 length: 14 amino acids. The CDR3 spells CASSPDRNNQPQHF. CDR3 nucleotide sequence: TGTGCCAGCAGCCCGGACAGGAACAATCAGCCCCAGCATTTT.

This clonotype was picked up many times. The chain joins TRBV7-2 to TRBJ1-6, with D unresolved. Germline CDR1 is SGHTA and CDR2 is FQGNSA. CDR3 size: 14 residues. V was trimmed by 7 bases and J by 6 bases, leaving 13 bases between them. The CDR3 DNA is TGTGCCAGCACCCTCTCGGCAGTTAATTCACCCCTCCACTTT. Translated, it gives CASTLSAVNSPLHF.

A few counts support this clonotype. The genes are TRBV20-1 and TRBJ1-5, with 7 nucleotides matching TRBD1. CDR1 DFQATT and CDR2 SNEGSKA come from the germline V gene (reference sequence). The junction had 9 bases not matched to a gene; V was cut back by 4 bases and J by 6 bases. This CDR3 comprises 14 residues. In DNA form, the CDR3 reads TGCAGTGCTACCGAGGGGGCGCATGGTCAGCCCCAGCATTTT. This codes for CSATEGAHGQPQHF.

The CDR3 region has the DNA TGCAGTGCTATAAGCACAGGTAACAGTCAGCCCCAGCATTTT. Amino acid sequence: CSAISTGNSQPQHF. This sequence joins TRBV20-1 and TRBJ1-5; possibly TRBD1 for D (5 bases). The ends were cut back, 4 bases at V and 6 bases at J, with 16 bases in the middle. Germline CDR1 reads DFQATT; CDR2 reads SNEGSKA (reference sequence). The CDR3 length is 14 residues.

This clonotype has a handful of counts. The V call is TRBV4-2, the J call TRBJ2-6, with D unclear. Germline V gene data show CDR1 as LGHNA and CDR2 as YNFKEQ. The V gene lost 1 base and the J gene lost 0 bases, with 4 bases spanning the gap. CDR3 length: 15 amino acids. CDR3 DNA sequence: TGTGCCAGCAGCCAAGGGAACTCTGGGGCCAACGTCCTGACTTTC. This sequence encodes CASSQGNSGANVLTF.

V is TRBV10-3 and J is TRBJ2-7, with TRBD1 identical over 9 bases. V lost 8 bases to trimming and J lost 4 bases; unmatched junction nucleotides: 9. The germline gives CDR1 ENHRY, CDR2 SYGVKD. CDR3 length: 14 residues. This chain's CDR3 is CAIGTGTGKYEQYF. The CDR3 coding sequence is TGTGCCATCGGAACCGGGACAGGGAAATACGAGCAGTACTTC.

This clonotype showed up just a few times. The CDR3 coding sequence is TGCAGCGTTGGCAGGGAGATCTACAATGAGCAGTTCTTC. Translated: CSVGREIYNEQFF. V gene TRBV29-1 combines with J gene TRBJ2-1, with D perhaps TRBD1 or TRBD2 (5 bases each). CDR3 length: 13 amino acids. CDR1 and CDR2 (germline): SQVTM, ANQGSEA. With 4 bases removed from V and 3 bases from J, the gap between germline ends came to 10 bases.

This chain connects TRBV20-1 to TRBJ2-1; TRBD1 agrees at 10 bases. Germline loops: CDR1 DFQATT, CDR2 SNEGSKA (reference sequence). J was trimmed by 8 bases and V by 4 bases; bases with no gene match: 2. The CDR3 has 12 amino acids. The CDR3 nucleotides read TGCAGTGCTACGGACAGGGGGTATGAGCAGTTCTTC. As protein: CSATDRGYEQFF.

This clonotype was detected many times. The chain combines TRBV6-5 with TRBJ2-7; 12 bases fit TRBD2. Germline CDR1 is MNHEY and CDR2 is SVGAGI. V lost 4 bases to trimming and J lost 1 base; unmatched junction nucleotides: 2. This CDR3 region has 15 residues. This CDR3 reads CASSSTSGGSYEQYF. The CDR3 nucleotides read TGTGCCAGCAGTTCGACTAGCGGGGGTTCCTACGAGCAGTACTTC.

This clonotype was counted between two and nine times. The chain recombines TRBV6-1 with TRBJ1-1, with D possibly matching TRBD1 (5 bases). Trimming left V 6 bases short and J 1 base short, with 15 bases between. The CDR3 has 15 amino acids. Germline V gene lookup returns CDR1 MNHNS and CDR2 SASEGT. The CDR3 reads CASSRGAGPNTEAFF. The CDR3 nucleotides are TGTGCCAGCAGCCGTGGGGCAGGGCCGAACACTGAAGCTTTCTTT.

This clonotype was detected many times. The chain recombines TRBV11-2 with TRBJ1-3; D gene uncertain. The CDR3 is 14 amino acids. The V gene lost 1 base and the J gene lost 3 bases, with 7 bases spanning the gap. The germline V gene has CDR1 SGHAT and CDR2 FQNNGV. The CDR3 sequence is CASSLAGIGNTIYF. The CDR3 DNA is TGTGCCAGCAGCTTAGCTGGGATTGGAAACACCATATATTTT.

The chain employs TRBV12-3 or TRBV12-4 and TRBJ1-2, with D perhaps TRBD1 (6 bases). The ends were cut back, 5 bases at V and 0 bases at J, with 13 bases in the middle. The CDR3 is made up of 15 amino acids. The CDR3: CASSTGGAANYGYTF. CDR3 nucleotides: TGTGCCAGCAGTACCGGGGGGGCAGCTAACTATGGCTACACCTTC.

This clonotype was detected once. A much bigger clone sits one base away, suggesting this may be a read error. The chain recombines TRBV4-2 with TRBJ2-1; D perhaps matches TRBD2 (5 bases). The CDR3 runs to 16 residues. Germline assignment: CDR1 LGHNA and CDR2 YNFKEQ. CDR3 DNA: TGTGCCAGCAGCCAAGAAGGTAGGCCTAGCTACAGTGAGCAGTTCTTC. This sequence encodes CASSQEGRPSYSEQFF.

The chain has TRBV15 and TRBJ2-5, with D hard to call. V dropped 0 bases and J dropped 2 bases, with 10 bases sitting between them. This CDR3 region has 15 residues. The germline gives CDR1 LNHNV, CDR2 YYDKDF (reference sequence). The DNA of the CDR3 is TGTGCCACCAGCAGAGATCCTGGAAGGCAAGAGACCCAGTACTTC. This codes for CATSRDPGRQETQYF. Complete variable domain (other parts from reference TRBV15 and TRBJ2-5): DAMVIQNPRYQVTQFGKPVTLSCSQTLNHNVMYWYQQKSSQAPKLLFHYYDKDFNNEADTPDNFQSRRPNTSFCFLDIRSPGLGDTAMYLCATSRDPGRQETQYFGPGTRLLVL.

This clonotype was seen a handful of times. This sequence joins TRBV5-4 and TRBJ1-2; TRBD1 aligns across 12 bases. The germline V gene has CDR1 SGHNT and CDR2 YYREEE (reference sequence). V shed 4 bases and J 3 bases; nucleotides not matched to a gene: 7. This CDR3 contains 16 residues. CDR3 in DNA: TGTGCCAGCAGCCTGGGACAGGGGGCAGTGGACTATGGCTACACCTTC. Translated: CASSLGQGAVDYGYTF.

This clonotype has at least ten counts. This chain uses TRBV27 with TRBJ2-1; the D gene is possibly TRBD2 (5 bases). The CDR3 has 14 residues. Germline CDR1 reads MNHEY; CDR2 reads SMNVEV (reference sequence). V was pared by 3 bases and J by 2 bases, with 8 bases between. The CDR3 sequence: CASSLSRAYNEQFF. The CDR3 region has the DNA TGTGCCAGCAGTTTGTCGAGGGCCTACAATGAGCAGTTCTTC.

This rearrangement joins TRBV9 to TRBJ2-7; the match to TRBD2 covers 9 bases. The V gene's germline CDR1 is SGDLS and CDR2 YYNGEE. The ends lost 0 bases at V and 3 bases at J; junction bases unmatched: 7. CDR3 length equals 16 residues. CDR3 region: CASSVGISGSRYEQYF. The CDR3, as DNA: TGTGCCAGCAGCGTAGGAATTAGCGGGAGTCGCTACGAGCAGTACTTC.

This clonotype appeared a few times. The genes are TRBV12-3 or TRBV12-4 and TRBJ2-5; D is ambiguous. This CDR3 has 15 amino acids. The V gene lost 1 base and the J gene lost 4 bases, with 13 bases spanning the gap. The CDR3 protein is CASSLDGFFRETQYF. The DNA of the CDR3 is TGTGCCAGCAGTTTAGACGGCTTTTTCCGAGAGACCCAGTACTTC.

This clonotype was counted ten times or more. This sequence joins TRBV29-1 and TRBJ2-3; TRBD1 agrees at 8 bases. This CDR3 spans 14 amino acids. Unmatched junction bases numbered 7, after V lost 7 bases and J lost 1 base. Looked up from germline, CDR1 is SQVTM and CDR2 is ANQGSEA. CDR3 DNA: TGCAGCGCCGCAGACAGGGGAGGCACAGATACGCAGTATTTT. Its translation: CSAADRGGTDTQYF.

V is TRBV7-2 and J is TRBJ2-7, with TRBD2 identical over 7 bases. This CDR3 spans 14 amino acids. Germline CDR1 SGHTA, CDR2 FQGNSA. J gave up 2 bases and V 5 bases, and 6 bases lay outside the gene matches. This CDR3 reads CASSPELATYEQYF. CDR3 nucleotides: TGTGCCAGCAGCCCAGAACTAGCGACCTACGAGCAGTACTTC.

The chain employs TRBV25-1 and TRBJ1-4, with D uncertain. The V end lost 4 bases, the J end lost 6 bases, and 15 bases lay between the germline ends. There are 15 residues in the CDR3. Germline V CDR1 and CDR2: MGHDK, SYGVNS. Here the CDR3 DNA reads TGTGCCAGCAGTGGCCGGGCAGGAGATTATGAAAAACTGTTTTTT. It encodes CASSGRAGDYEKLFF.

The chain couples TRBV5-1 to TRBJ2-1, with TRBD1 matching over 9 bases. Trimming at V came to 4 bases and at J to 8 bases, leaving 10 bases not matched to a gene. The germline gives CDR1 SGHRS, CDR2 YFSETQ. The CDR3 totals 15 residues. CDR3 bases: TGCGCCAGCAGCCCTTCCCGGGACAGGGTCCATGAGCAGTTCTTC. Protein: CASSPSRDRVHEQFF. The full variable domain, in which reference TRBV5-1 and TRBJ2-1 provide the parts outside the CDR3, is KAGVTQTPRYLIKTRGQQVTLSCSPISGHRSVSWYQQTPGQGLQFLFEYFSETQRNKGNFPGRFSGRQFSNSRSEMNVSTLELGDSALYLCASSPSRDRVHEQFFGPGTRLTVL.

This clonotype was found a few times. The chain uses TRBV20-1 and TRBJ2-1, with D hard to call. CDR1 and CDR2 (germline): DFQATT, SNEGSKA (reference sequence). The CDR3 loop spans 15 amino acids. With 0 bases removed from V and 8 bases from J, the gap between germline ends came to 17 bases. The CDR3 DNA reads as TGCAGTGCTAGAGATGCCTATAGACGGACCGATGAGCAGTTCTTC. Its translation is CSARDAYRRTDEQFF.

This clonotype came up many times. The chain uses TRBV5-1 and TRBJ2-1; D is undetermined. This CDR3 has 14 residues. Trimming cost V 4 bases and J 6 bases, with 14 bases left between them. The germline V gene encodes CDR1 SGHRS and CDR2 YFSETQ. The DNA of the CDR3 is TGCGCCAGCAGCCTTGAACCCCACCTCAATGAGCAGTTCTTC. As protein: CASSLEPHLNEQFF. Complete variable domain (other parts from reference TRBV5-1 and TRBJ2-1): KAGVTQTPRYLIKTRGQQVTLSCSPISGHRSVSWYQQTPGQGLQFLFEYFSETQRNKGNFPGRFSGRQFSNSRSEMNVSTLELGDSALYLCASSLEPHLNEQFFGPGTRLTVL.